The clone carrying this T cell receptor beta chain was recorded a few times. What it recognizes is unknown. Scientists made TCR beta libraries using quantitative 5'-RACE with molecular barcodes. TCRdb reprocessed the 5' RACE reads with MiXCR, giving one entry per CDR3 protein. Among a few hundred thousand distinct CDR3 sequences listed, 20% to 25% were seen once. This sample is drawn from a study of CD8 T cells in ankylosing spondylitis. Findings of the study overall: Reported data indicate significant enrichment of disease-linked clones within matched ankylosing spondylitis synovial fluid. Characteristic of ankylosing spondylitis blood, it appeared, was a TCR beta motif comprising eight highly homologous variants.

Sequencing used blood, either unsorted or a sorted T cell fraction (not recorded which). The receptor's source is a male donor with ankylosing spondylitis or in good health (not recorded which).

CDR3 nucleotides: TGTGCCAGCAGCCAAGACTTGACAGGGGGGGCAGAGACCCAGTACTTC. This gives the protein CASSQDLTGGAETQYF. This chain connects TRBV3-1 to TRBJ2-5; 9 bases map to TRBD1. The CDR3 has 16 amino acids. With V trimmed by 0 bases and J by 4 bases, 6 bases remained unmatched. CDR1 and CDR2 from the germline V gene are LGHDT and YNNKEL (reference sequence).